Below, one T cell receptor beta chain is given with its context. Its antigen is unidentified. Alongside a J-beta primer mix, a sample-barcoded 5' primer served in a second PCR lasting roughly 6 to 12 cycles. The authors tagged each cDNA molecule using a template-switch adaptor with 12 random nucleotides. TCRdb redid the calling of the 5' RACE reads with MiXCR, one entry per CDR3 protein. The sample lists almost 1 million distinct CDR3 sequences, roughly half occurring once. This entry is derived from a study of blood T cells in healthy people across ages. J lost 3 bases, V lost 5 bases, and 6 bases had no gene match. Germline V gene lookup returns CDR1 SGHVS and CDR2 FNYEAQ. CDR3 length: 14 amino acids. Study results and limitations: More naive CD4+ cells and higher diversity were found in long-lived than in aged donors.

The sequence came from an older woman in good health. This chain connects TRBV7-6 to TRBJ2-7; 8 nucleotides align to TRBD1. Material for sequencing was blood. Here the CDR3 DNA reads TGTGCCAGCAGCATTGGACAGGGTAACTACGAGCAGTACTTC. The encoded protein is CASSIGQGNYEQYF.